The source of this TCR beta chain is a study of blood T cell repertoires in COVID-19. This clone was detected a few times. The CDR3 spans 18 residues. The data were produced by immunoSEQ multiplex PCR, yet TCRdb's version contains in-frame clones alone and is incomplete. The sample gives fewer than 250,000 clones, approximately 80% of which show up once; around 2% is in the top ten. Those who participated ranged in age from roughly 18 to 100 years and resided in some 24 US areas. The chain couples TRBV1 to TRBJ2-7; TRBD2 is the table's D call and was not checked against the DNA. TRBV1 is deemed a pseudogene. The source is a man in his 60s who had recovered from COVID-19. Sequenced input: PBMCs or T cells enriched from blood (not recorded which). CDR3 region: CTSSQEGVAGTKAYEQYF. CDR3 coding DNA: TGCACCAGCAGCCAAGAGGGGGTAGCGGGGACGAAAGCCTACGAGCAGTACTTC.